The rows below give T cell receptor beta chains drawn from one sample of a study of T cells in localized non-small cell lung cancer. Using immunoSEQ multiplex PCR, the repertoire was profiled, and TCRdb retains in-frame clones only, with some absent. The sample records about 15,000 clones, 75% to 90% being singletons. This sample comprised peripheral blood, obtained before any cancer treatment. These receptor sequences come from a woman aged 40-70 years with stage I lung adenocarcinoma. Both conserved end residues are part of each CDR3. A D gene is named only where the DNA matches it firmly. Clone size is stated in some rows and not others, as once, few, many or a class when expanded.

NA	TRBV5-8	TRBJ1-5	NA	CASSLGSGKSNQPQHF	TGTGCCAGCAGCTTGGGGTCGGGGAAAAGCAATCAGCCCCAGCATTTT
once	TRBV2	TRBJ2-2	TRBD1	CASSLGQPKSNTGELFF	TGTGCCAGCAGTTTGGGACAGCCCAAGTCGAACACCGGGGAGCTGTTTTTT
NA	TRBV19	TRBJ1-1	NA	CASSIVHGQTEAFF	TGTGCCAGTAGTATCGTGCACGGCCAGACTGAAGCTTTCTTT
NA	TRBV7-9	TRBJ2-5	NA	CASSSGETQYF	TGTGCCAGCAGCTCAGGGGAGACCCAGTACTTC
NA	TRBV5-1	TRBJ1-6	NA	CASSLDGGRNNSPLHF	TGCGCTAGCAGCTTGGATGGGGGGAGAAATAATTCACCCCTCCACTTT
NA	TRBV6-5	TRBJ2-1	TRBD2	CASSPGLAGNNEQFF	TGTGCCAGCAGTCCGGGACTAGCGGGGAACAATGAGCAGTTCTTC
NA	TRBV4-2	TRBJ1-2	TRBD1	CASSQGRQGLGYTF	TGTGCCAGCAGCCAAGGGCGACAGGGTCTCGGCTACACCTTC
NA	TRBV4-3	TRBJ2-2	TRBD2	CASSQGLGAGRGTGELFF	TGCGCCAGCAGCCAAGGTCTCGGTGCAGGGAGGGGTACCGGGGAGCTGTTTTTT
once	TRBV6-5	TRBJ1-5	TRBD1	CASREGALGNQPQHF	TGTGCCAGCAGAGAGGGGGCGCTTGGCAATCAGCCCCAGCATTTT
NA	TRBV2	TRBJ1-5	NA	CASSQVGNQPQHF	TGTGCCAGCAGCCAGGTGGGGAATCAGCCCCAGCATTTT